This paragraph covers one T cell receptor (beta chain) sequence. Its antigen is not known. The data originate from a study of vaccination effects on CD4 cells after COVID-19. The overall study: Wells of more than 1.5 million PBMC each were grown with 8.5 to 10 IU/ml IL-2 and 9.5 to 10 ug/ml peptides.

Assay used: immunoSEQ multiplex PCR; TCRdb lists only in-frame clones, some missing. This sample has fewer than 40,000 clones, with 70% to 80% found just once. The trim removed 1 base at V and 1 base at J, leaving 2 bases unmatched. CDR1 is SEHNR, CDR2 FQNEAQ, per germline (reference sequence). The CDR3 sequence is 15 residues long. Around day 10 of culture, CD4+ T cells were separated out. Vaccine recipients lacked prior SARS-CoV-2 infection and had negative nucleocapsid antibodies. The clonotype comes from a human donor who received a COVID-19 vaccine. This chain joins TRBV7-9 and TRBJ1-1; 8 positions match TRBD1. Sequencing used CD4+ T cells from PBMCs cultured without peptide, obtained before COVID-19 vaccination. The CDR3 region is CASSLGGTGNTEAFF. For the CDR3, the DNA is TGTGCCAGCAGCTTAGGCGGGACAGGGAACACTGAAGCTTTCTTT. The full variable domain, rest sourced from reference TRBV7-9 and TRBJ1-1, is DTGVSQNPRHKITKRGQNVTFRCDPISEHNRLYWYRQTLGQGPEFLTYFQNEAQLEKSRLLSDRFSAERPKGSFSTLEIQRTEQGDSAMYLCASSLGGTGNTEAFFGQGTRLTVV.